Listed below are T cell receptor beta chains from one sample, sequenced in a study of a mutant IDH1 vaccine in newly diagnosed glioma. Profiled with immunoSEQ multiplex PCR; TCRdb holds only in-frame clones, not every one. The sample holds roughly 70,000 clones, approximately 82% seen once. Sequencing was performed on peripheral blood mononuclear cells (PBMCs), taken from a glioma patient treated with radiotherapy, temozolomide or both. All receptors come from a woman between 18 and 29 years old with glioma. Some clones in this sample may be carry-over from other donors' samples. Each CDR3 is given with its conserved first and last residue. A D gene is named only where the DNA matches it firmly. For some rows the clone size is stated as once, few or many, or as a class when expanded; others skip it.

cdr3_aa,cdr3_nt,v_call,j_call,d_call,clone_size
CAGRTGGNYGYTF,TGTGCCGGGCGGACAGGGGGTAACTATGGCTACACCTTC,TRBV30,TRBJ1-2,TRBD1,-
CAWTPTGGAFGYTF,TGTGCCTGGACCCCAACGGGGGGCGCATTTGGCTACACCTTC,TRBV30,TRBJ1-2,-,-
CASSLKEGGETQYF,TGTGCTAGCAGCTTAAAGGAGGGAGGAGAGACCCAGTACTTC,TRBV7-7,TRBJ2-5,-,-
CATGTFPYNEQFF,TGTGCCACCGGGACCTTCCCGTACAATGAGCAGTTCTTC,TRBV5-4,TRBJ2-1,-,-
CASSLAPDTQYF,TGTGCCAGCAGCTTAGCGCCAGATACGCAGTATTTT,TRBV7-9,TRBJ2-3,-,-
CASSYRLAGTTDTQYF,TGTGCCAGCAGCTATCGACTAGCGGGGACCACAGATACGCAGTATTTT,TRBV11-2,TRBJ2-3,TRBD2,-
CASSFQTTGFGTEAFF,TGCGCCAGCAGCTTCCAGACAACAGGGTTTGGCACTGAAGCTTTCTTT,TRBV5-1,TRBJ1-1,-,-
CASSLDSSFHEQYF,TGTGCCAGCAGCTTGGACAGCTCCTTCCACGAGCAGTACTTC,TRBV7-9,TRBJ2-7,-,-
CASSHPGIYEQYF,TGTGCCAGCAGCCATCCGGGGATCTACGAGCAGTACTTC,TRBV4-2,TRBJ2-7,-,-
CASSSGQGNGYTF,TGCGCCAGCAGCTCGGGACAGGGAAATGGCTACACCTTC,TRBV5-1,TRBJ1-2,TRBD1,-
CSRPPGDTDTQYF,TGCAGCAGACCCCCCGGGGACACAGATACGCAGTATTTT,TRBV29-1,TRBJ2-3,-,once
CASSLELATVNGYTF,TGTGCCAGCAGCTTAGAGTTGGCGACAGTCAACGGCTACACCTTC,TRBV7-9,TRBJ1-2,-,-
CASSVYGGGYEQYF,TGTGCCAGCAGCGTATACGGCGGCGGCTACGAGCAGTACTTC,TRBV9,TRBJ2-7,-,once
CASSLGTGSYNEQFF,TGTGCCAGCAGCTTAGGGACAGGGTCCTACAATGAGCAGTTCTTC,TRBV7-2,TRBJ2-1,TRBD1,-
CASSVVGGGRPQHF,TGTGCCAGCAGTGTCGTCGGGGGAGGTCGGCCCCAGCATTTT,TRBV6-1,TRBJ1-5,-,-
CASSLAHRASYEQYF,TGTGCCAGCAGCTTAGCGCACCGGGCCTCCTACGAGCAGTACTTC,TRBV7-2,TRBJ2-7,-,-
CASSLNSPAGYTF,TGTGCCAGCAGCTTGAACAGCCCGGCGGGCTACACCTTC,TRBV5-5,TRBJ1-2,-,once
CASSATGQSLYEQYF,TGTGCCAGTAGTGCTACAGGGCAAAGTCTCTACGAGCAGTACTTC,TRBV19,TRBJ2-7,-,-
CASSLGGGPSSYEQYF,TGTGCCAGCAGCTTAGGTGGCGGGCCGAGCTCCTACGAGCAGTACTTC,TRBV7-8,TRBJ2-7,-,-
CASSMGTSYNEQFF,TGTGCCAGTAGTATGGGGACCTCCTACAATGAGCAGTTCTTC,TRBV19,TRBJ2-1,-,-
CASSQLPGPQHF,TGCGCCAGCAGCCAACTTCCCGGGCCCCAGCATTTT,TRBV4-1,TRBJ1-5,-,-
CASSLMGLAGRSSYEQYF,TGTGCCAGCAGCTTAATGGGACTAGCGGGGCGGAGCTCCTACGAGCAGTACTTC,TRBV7-8,TRBJ2-7,TRBD2,-
CASSRDPIRSGYTF,TGTGCCAGTTCCCGGGACCCCATAAGGAGTGGCTACACCTTC,TRBV6-1,TRBJ1-2,-,-
CSVHQGGRGNTIYF,TGCAGCGTTCACCAAGGGGGTCGTGGAAACACCATATATTTT,TRBV29-1,TRBJ1-3,-,-
CSVDPGGDTQYF,TGCAGCGTTGATCCCGGAGGAGATACGCAGTATTTT,TRBV29-1,TRBJ2-3,-,-
CASSLGIGELFF,TGTGCCAGCAGCTTAGGGATCGGGGAGCTGTTTTTT,TRBV7-9,TRBJ2-2,-,-
CASSLAENTIYF,TGTGCCAGCAGCTTGGCAGAGAACACCATATATTTT,TRBV5-6,TRBJ1-3,-,-
CASSLVDRGPYGYTF,TGCGCCAGCAGCTTGGTAGACAGGGGACCCTATGGCTACACCTTC,TRBV5-1,TRBJ1-2,TRBD1,few
CASSIRWDTNYGYTF,TGTGCCAGTAGTATAAGGTGGGACACTAACTATGGCTACACCTTC,TRBV19,TRBJ1-2,-,-
CASSQVAGPNEQFF,TGCGCCAGCAGCCAGGTAGCGGGCCCCAATGAGCAGTTCTTC,TRBV4-1,TRBJ2-1,TRBD2,-
CASSGRTGHPGEQYF,TGTGCCAGCAGTGGGAGAACCGGACACCCGGGCGAGCAGTACTTC,TRBV2,TRBJ2-7,-,-
CASIRTSGIANTGELFF,TGCGCCAGCATTCGGACTAGCGGGATCGCGAACACCGGGGAGCTGTTTTTT,TRBV10-1,TRBJ2-2,TRBD2,-
CASSLRTGVGNQPQHF,TGCGCCAGCAGCCTCCGAACAGGGGTTGGGAATCAGCCCCAGCATTTT,TRBV4-1,TRBJ1-5,TRBD1,-
CASSYGQGNTEAFF,TGTGCCAGCAGTTACGGACAGGGGAACACTGAAGCTTTCTTT,TRBV27,TRBJ1-1,TRBD1,-
CASSLTNLVSQPQHF,TGTGCCAGCAGCTTAACCAATTTGGTAAGTCAGCCCCAGCATTTT,TRBV7-3,TRBJ1-5,-,-
CASSLWAGQSNYGYTF,TGTGCCAGCAGTTTATGGGCGGGACAGAGTAACTATGGCTACACCTTC,TRBV27,TRBJ1-2,TRBD1,-
CASSPGEGQRANYGYTF,TGTGCCAGCAGCCCGGGGGAAGGACAGCGAGCTAACTATGGCTACACCTTC,TRBV9,TRBJ1-2,-,-
CASSQEATVQPNYGYTF,TGTGCCAGCAGCCAAGAGGCGACCGTCCAACCAAACTATGGCTACACCTTC,TRBV4-2,TRBJ1-2,-,-